The rows below give T cell receptor beta chains drawn from one sample of a study of blood T cells in healthy people across ages. TCRdb re-called the 5' RACE reads through MiXCR, storing one row per CDR3 protein. The data hold some 1.4 million distinct CDR3 sequences, with about 43% observed a single time. Sequencing was performed on blood. The receptors here all came from a woman aged 18-30 years in good health. The CDR3 runs from the conserved cysteine through the conserved F or W. The D gene is left open where the match is weak. Not every row has a clone size; where given, it reads once, few, many or a size class.

size	D	V	J	DNA	CDR3
few	TRBD1	TRBV20-1	TRBJ1-1	TGCAGTGTCACGATGAGGGGGACAGTGAACACTGAAGCTTTCTTT	CSVTMRGTVNTEAFF
NA	NA	TRBV7-9	TRBJ2-4	TGTGCCAGCAGCGTAGCCGGGACCAAAAACATTCAGTACTTC	CASSVAGTKNIQYF
NA	NA	TRBV30	TRBJ1-5	TGTGCCTGGAGTTCCGGTGGTAGCAATCAGCCCCAGCATTTT	CAWSSGGSNQPQHF
NA	NA	TRBV7-9	TRBJ1-2	TGTGCCAGCAGCTTAGACAAGGCAGGGGTAGGGTATGGCTACACCTTC	CASSLDKAGVGYGYTF
NA	NA	TRBV6-1	TRBJ2-1	TGTGCCAGCATCGAACGGGGGGCGCGTTACAATGAGCAGTTCTTC	CASIERGARYNEQFF
few	NA	TRBV12-3/TRBV12-4	TRBJ2-6	TGTGCCAGCATTCTAGGTGGGGTCTCTGGGGCCAACGTCCTGACTTTC	CASILGGVSGANVLTF
NA	NA	TRBV2	TRBJ1-1	TGTGCCAGCATCCTACATAGGGGGACAATTACGAACACTGAAGCTTTCTTT	CASILHRGTITNTEAFF
NA	TRBD2	TRBV5-8	TRBJ2-5	TGTGCCAGCAGCCCCCGGGGGGGCCTCGGCGATGAGCAGTACTTC	CASSPRGGLGDEQYF
few	NA	TRBV11-2	TRBJ1-5	TGTGCCAGCAGCTTAGTTGAGAATCAGCCCCAGCATTTT	CASSLVENQPQHF
few	NA	TRBV7-9	TRBJ2-3	TGTGCCAGCATCCCGAGCGAACTAACAGATACGCAGTATTTT	CASIPSELTDTQYF
once	NA	TRBV24-1	TRBJ1-2	TGTGCCACCAGTGATTTGGCCGTCCCCCCAGGTGGCTACACCTTC	CATSDLAVPPGGYTF
once	NA	TRBV12-3/TRBV12-4	TRBJ2-2	TGTGCCAGCAGCCCGATCTTTTCGGGGGAGGACACCGGGGAGCTGTTTTTT	CASSPIFSGEDTGELFF
NA	TRBD1	TRBV11-1	TRBJ2-5	TGTGCCAGCAGCGCGACCGGGACAGGGAGTTACAATGAGCAGTACTTC	CASSATGTGSYNEQYF